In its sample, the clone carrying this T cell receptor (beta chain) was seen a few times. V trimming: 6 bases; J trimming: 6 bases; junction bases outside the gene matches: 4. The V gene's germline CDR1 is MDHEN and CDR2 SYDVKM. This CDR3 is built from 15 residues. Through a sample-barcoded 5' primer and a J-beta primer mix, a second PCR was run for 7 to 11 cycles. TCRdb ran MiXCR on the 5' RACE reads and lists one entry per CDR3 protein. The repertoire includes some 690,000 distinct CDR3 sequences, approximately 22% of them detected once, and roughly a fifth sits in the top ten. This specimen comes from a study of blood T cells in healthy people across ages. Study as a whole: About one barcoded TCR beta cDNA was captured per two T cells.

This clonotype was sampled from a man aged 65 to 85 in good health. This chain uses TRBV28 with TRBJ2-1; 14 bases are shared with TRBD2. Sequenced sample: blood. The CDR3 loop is CASRGLAGARNEQFF. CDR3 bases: TGTGCCAGCAGGGGACTAGCGGGAGCGCGCAATGAGCAGTTCTTC.